This section outlines one TCR beta chain sequence together with its context. Antigen specificity is unknown. The sample comes from a study of PD-1 blockade in classical Hodgkin lymphoma. General study points: In newly diagnosed patients, baseline TCR diversity was reportedly below that of healthy donors. Repertoire differences lack defined causes, possibly disease activity or prior therapy.

Per the germline V gene, CDR1 is SGDLS and CDR2 is YYNGEE. Trimming pared 4 bases from V and 0 bases from J, leaving 11 bases between. This CDR3 spans 15 amino acids. Data came from immunoSEQ multiplex PCR; TCRdb stores just in-frame clones and leaves some out. The sample includes 13,000 to 15,000 clones, about 89% of them seen just once. Indicated time point: newly diagnosed, previously untreated cHL patient sample. Thawed PBMCs underwent magnetic negative selection to obtain purified CD8+ T cells. The study compared against PBMCs from newly diagnosed, untreated classical Hodgkin lymphoma. Specimen: CD8+ T cells from blood. This TCR derives from a human donor with classical Hodgkin lymphoma. The chain has TRBV9 and TRBJ2-4; D may be TRBD2 (5 bases). The CDR3, as DNA: TGTGCCAGCAGCTCCGCGGGTTTAGCCAAAAACATTCAGTACTTC. Translated: CASSSAGLAKNIQYF.